This record concerns one T cell receptor beta chain sequence. These data originate in a study of blood T cell repertoires in COVID-19. In the study overall: Both acute and convalescent COVID-19 samples were obtained from the United States, Italy and Spain. The cDNA or gDNA used as material had been derived from T cells, B-cell-depleted T cells, or PBMCs.

The trim removed 1 base at V and 0 bases at J, leaving 11 bases unmatched. The germline V gene encodes CDR1 SGHRS and CDR2 YFSETQ. This CDR3 is built from 19 residues. In the original analysis: Amplifying reference gene primers gave estimates of nucleated cell counts. The data were produced by immunoSEQ multiplex PCR, yet TCRdb's version contains in-frame clones alone and is incomplete. The V and J calls and clone size were taken over from that table, and D and trimming were inferred from the DNA. The sample carries around 160,000 clones, about 88% recorded once. This sequence was found in a man aged 18 to 30 with acute or convalescent COVID-19. The sample comprised peripheral blood. This chain connects TRBV5-1 to TRBJ2-3, with TRBD2 identical over 10 bases. The CDR3 region is CASSLLAGGTRASTDTQYF. Here the CDR3 DNA reads TGCGCCAGCAGCTTGTTAGCGGGAGGCACTAGAGCTAGCACAGATACGCAGTATTTT.